This TCR beta chain was captured by sequencing in a study of blood T cell repertoires in COVID-19. Study background: Both acute and convalescent COVID-19 samples were obtained from the United States, Italy and Spain. PBMCs, B-cell-depleted T cells, or T cells provided the cDNA or gDNA that made up the material.

The data were produced by immunoSEQ multiplex PCR, yet TCRdb's version contains in-frame clones alone and is incomplete. The repertoire holds approximately 180,000 clones, with approximately 85% as singletons. The sequenced material came from peripheral blood. The clonotype comes from a woman over 75 with acute or convalescent COVID-19.

DNA for the CDR3: TGCGCCAGCAGCTTGCAGGCGGGAGAGTCGGAGACCCAGTACTTC. The encoded protein is CASSLQAGESETQYF. V usage is TRBV5-1 and J usage is TRBJ2-5; 7 bases line up with TRBD2. The CDR3 sequence is 15 residues long. V shed 1 base and J 5 bases; nucleotides not matched to a gene: 8. Germline loops: CDR1 SGHRS, CDR2 YFSETQ. The full variable domain, its missing parts supplied by reference TRBV5-1 and TRBJ2-5, is KAGVTQTPRYLIKTRGQQVTLSCSPISGHRSVSWYQQTPGQGLQFLFEYFSETQRNKGNFPGRFSGRQFSNSRSEMNVSTLELGDSALYLCASSLQAGESETQYFGPGTRLLVL.